These 24 T cell receptor beta chains share one sample of origin, sequenced in a study of a mutant IDH1 vaccine in newly diagnosed glioma. Antigen specificity for these receptors is unknown. The assay was immunoSEQ multiplex PCR, and TCRdb's table has in-frame clones only and misses some. The repertoire has tens of thousands of clones, roughly 89% of them found once; the top ten carry 0.6% to 0.95%. Time point: week 47, end of study. Mutant IDH1 20-mer peptide, at 300 ug, made up each vaccine dose, with topical imiquimod. This material consisted of PBMCs, taken from a glioma patient whose treatment included an IDH1 peptide vaccine. These receptors were taken from a woman in her forties or fifties with glioma.

Regarding this clone: The sample has other DNA sequences that encode this CDR3 too. V gene TRBV29-1 combines with J gene TRBJ2-5, with unresolved D. Germline V gene lookup returns CDR1 SQVTM and CDR2 ANQGSEA. V was shortened by 4 bases and J by 2 bases, with 5 bases between the two germline ends. This CDR3 spans 11 amino acids. DNA of the CDR3: TGCAGCGTTGCCGCTCAAGAGACCCAGTACTTC. Protein product: CSVAAQETQYF.

The chain carries TRBV5-1 and TRBJ1-4, with D perhaps TRBD1 (6 bases). Germline-derived CDR1 and CDR2 are SGHRS and YFSETQ. The V end lost 4 bases, the J end lost 3 bases, and 13 bases lay between the germline ends. The CDR3 loop spans 15 amino acids. The CDR3: CASSQQGFANEKLFF. For the CDR3, the DNA is TGCGCCAGCAGCCAACAGGGTTTTGCTAATGAAAAACTGTTTTTT.

The chain uses TRBV30 and TRBJ2-3; possibly TRBD2 for D (5 bases). V was shortened by 2 bases and J by 2 bases, with 11 bases between the two germline ends. The germline gives CDR1 GTSNPN, CDR2 SVGIG (reference sequence). The CDR3 contains 14 residues. The DNA for the CDR3 is TGTGCCTGGAGTATTGGAGGAGACACAGATACGCAGTATTTT. It codes for CAWSIGGDTDTQYF.

The chain couples TRBV19 to TRBJ1-1; no clear D. CDR3 length: 13 residues. The V end was cut by 5 bases, the J end by 1 base, with 8 bases between. Germline V gene data show CDR1 as LNHDA and CDR2 as SQIVND (reference sequence). CDR3 nucleotide sequence: TGTGCCAGTAGTCGCCGCGAGAACACTGAAGCTTTCTTT. Its translation is CASSRRENTEAFF.

The chain has TRBV7-3 and TRBJ1-1, with D possibly matching TRBD1 (5 bases). The length of the CDR3 is 12 residues. V lost 3 bases and J 10 bases, leaving 12 bases between the germline ends. CDR1 is SGHTA and CDR2 is FQGTGA in the germline V gene. DNA for the CDR3: TGTGCCAGCAGCTTGCCCGGGCAGGGAGCTTTCTTT. It specifies CASSLPGQGAFF.

The chain's CDR3 is CASSFGPGYGYTF. The CDR3 region has the DNA TGTGCCAGCAGCTTTGGGCCAGGATATGGCTACACCTTC. The V and J genes are TRBV7-3 and TRBJ1-2; no reliable D call. The CDR3 spans 13 residues. V was clipped by 3 bases and J by 5 bases, with 10 bases between them. The germline V gene has CDR1 SGHTA and CDR2 FQGTGA.

This chain uses TRBV30 with TRBJ2-3; D is unresolved. The length of the CDR3 is 14 residues. Per germline, CDR1 GTSNPN and CDR2 SVGIG (reference sequence). V was cut by 2 bases and J by 2 bases, with 11 bases left in between. CDR3 DNA: TGTGCCTGGAGTTTCACACTGCTCACAGATACGCAGTATTTT. It yields the protein CAWSFTLLTDTQYF.

J is TRBJ2-5 and V is TRBV29-1, with a tentative D call TRBD1 (6 bases). CDR1 and CDR2 from the germline V gene are SQVTM and ANQGSEA. Trimming took 6 bases from V and 5 from J, leaving 16 bases between them. This CDR3 is 13 amino acids long. DNA of the CDR3: TGCAGCGTAGACCCCAATAGGGGGGAGACCCAGTACTTC. Translation: CSVDPNRGETQYF. The whole variable domain, remainder taken from reference TRBV29-1 and TRBJ2-5, is SAVISQKPSRDICQRGTSLTIQCQVDSQVTMMFWYRQQPGQSLTLIATANQGSEATYESGFVIDKFPISRPNLTFSTLTVSNMSPEDSSIYLCSVDPNRGETQYFGPGTRLLVL.

A single count supports this clone. V gene TRBV7-9 combines with J gene TRBJ2-3, with 7 nucleotides matching TRBD2. This CDR3 contains 15 residues. J lost 4 bases, V lost 2 bases, and 6 bases had no gene match. Germline V gives CDR1 SEHNR, CDR2 FQNEAQ (reference sequence). CDR3 residues: CASSLYSGISDTQYF. CDR3 DNA: TGTGCCAGCAGCTTATACAGCGGGATATCAGATACGCAGTATTTT.

This chain joins TRBV6-5 and TRBJ1-2; D gene ambiguous. This CDR3 is built from 13 residues. Germline CDR1 reads MNHEY; CDR2 reads SVGAGI. Trimming stripped 5 bases from V and 12 bases from J, with 19 bases between. The CDR3 DNA sequence: TGTGCCAGCAGTCCCCCAGGTAGCGCAGCTAACACCTTC. Translation gives CASSPPGSAANTF.

The chain is built from TRBV6-4 and TRBJ2-3, with D uncertain. The ends were cut back, 2 bases at V and 4 bases at J, with 10 bases in the middle. The germline V gene encodes CDR1 MRHNA and CDR2 SNTAGT. This CDR3 region has 14 residues. The CDR3 DNA is TGTGCCAGCAGTGACCCCAGTCTAGCAGATACGCAGTATTTT. Residues: CASSDPSLADTQYF.

Here the CDR3 reads CASSLGGATETQYF. CDR3 in DNA: TGTGCCAGCAGCCTGGGGGGGGCGACGGAGACCCAGTACTTC. This chain links TRBV28 with TRBJ2-5, with TRBD2 as a possible D gene (7 bases). Germline CDR1 MDHEN, CDR2 SYDVKM. V lost 6 bases, J lost 5 bases, and 16 bases lay in between. This CDR3 spans 14 amino acids.

This clone was observed a single time. The V and J genes are TRBV2 and TRBJ1-1, with D perhaps matching TRBD1 (5 bases). This CDR3 is 13 amino acids long. Trimming left V 9 bases short and J 2 bases short, with 13 bases between. Germline V gives CDR1 SNHLY, CDR2 FYNNEI. The DNA of the CDR3 is TGTGCCAGTGCGACAGATTTTAACACTGAAGCTTTCTTT. This encodes CASATDFNTEAFF. The full variable domain, rest sourced from reference TRBV2 and TRBJ1-1, is EPEVTQTPSHQVTQMGQEVILRCVPISNHLYFYWYRQILGQKVEFLVSFYNNEISEKSEIFDDQFSVERPDGSNFTLKIRSTKLEDSAMYFCASATDFNTEAFFGQGTRLTVV.

The chain uses TRBV28 and TRBJ1-2; tentative D call: TRBD1 (6 bases). V was clipped by 6 bases and J by 5 bases, with 19 bases between them. Germline V lookup: CDR1 MDHEN, CDR2 SYDVKM. The CDR3 has 15 amino acids. CDR3 in amino acids: CASSQKQGFFYGYTF. CDR3 sequence (DNA): TGTGCCAGCAGCCAGAAACAGGGTTTCTTTTATGGCTACACCTTC.

The CDR3 sequence: CASTTPGLAMSTDTQYF. CDR3 nucleotide sequence: TGTGCCAGCACAACACCGGGACTAGCGATGAGCACAGATACGCAGTATTTT. The chain recombines TRBV5-4 with TRBJ2-3; 10 bases fit TRBD2. Trimming took 6 bases from V and 0 from J; bases not matched to a gene: 10. The CDR3 spans 17 residues. Germline CDR1 SGHNT, CDR2 YYREEE (reference sequence).

The V gene is TRBV14, the J gene TRBJ2-7; 15 positions agree with TRBD2. The CDR3 has 22 amino acids. The trim removed 1 base at V and 0 bases at J, leaving 16 bases unmatched. Germline V gene lookup returns CDR1 SGHDN and CDR2 FVKESK. The CDR3 sequence is CASSQAPGTSGRPDSSSYEQYF. The CDR3 DNA is TGTGCCAGCAGCCAAGCCCCAGGGACTAGCGGGAGGCCTGACTCGAGCTCCTACGAGCAGTACTTC.

The V and J genes are TRBV10-2 and TRBJ1-3, with 8 nucleotides matching TRBD1. From germline, CDR1 is WSHSY and CDR2 SAAADI. The CDR3 is made up of 18 amino acids. V gave up 4 bases and J gave up 0 bases; unmatched junction bases: 11. Here the CDR3 reads CASSAPLGQVFSGNTIYF. The CDR3 DNA sequence: TGCGCCAGCAGTGCTCCACTGGGACAGGTATTCTCTGGAAACACCATATATTTT.

The chain carries TRBV28 and TRBJ2-7; D is uncertain. V was shortened by 3 bases and J by 8 bases, with 11 bases between the two germline ends. The germline V gene has CDR1 MDHEN and CDR2 SYDVKM. This CDR3 is built from 12 residues. The CDR3 DNA is TGTGCCAGCAGTTTGGCCCAAAACAAGCAGTACTTC. This gives the protein CASSLAQNKQYF.

The CDR3 sequence: CSVHSGAGTDTQYF. The CDR3 DNA follows: TGCAGCGTTCATAGCGGGGCGGGCACAGATACGCAGTATTTT. This chain links TRBV29-1 with TRBJ2-3; TRBD2 matches 8 bases. The V gene end was trimmed by 5 bases and the J gene end by 1 base; junction bases not matched to a gene: 5. Germline lookup yields CDR1 SQVTM and CDR2 ANQGSEA. The CDR3 extends over 14 amino acids.

V gene TRBV29-1 combines with J gene TRBJ1-2; 9 nucleotides agree with TRBD1. Trimming removed 1 base from V and 8 bases from J; junction bases left unmatched: 8. CDR1 is SQVTM and CDR2 is ANQGSEA in the germline V gene. CDR3 length: 14 amino acids. The CDR3 loop is CSVEAGTGMGGYTF. In DNA form, the CDR3 reads TGCAGCGTTGAAGCTGGGACAGGGATGGGCGGCTACACCTTC.

This sequence joins TRBV18 and TRBJ1-1; 9 positions match TRBD1. This CDR3 has 15 amino acids. The junction had 7 bases not matched to a gene; V was cut back by 3 bases and J by 5 bases. From germline, CDR1 is KGHSH and CDR2 LQKENI. The CDR3 protein is CASSPGQGRGTEAFF. The CDR3 bases are TGTGCCAGCTCACCGGGACAGGGAAGGGGAACTGAAGCTTTCTTT.

The gene calls are TRBV30 and TRBJ2-7; D remains ambiguous. Per germline, CDR1 GTSNPN and CDR2 SVGIG (reference sequence). The length of the CDR3 is 12 residues. V lost 8 bases and J lost 2, with 13 bases in between. This chain's CDR3 is CAGLGDPYEQYF. The CDR3 DNA reads TGTGCCGGATTGGGCGATCCCTACGAGCAGTACTTC.

The chain combines TRBV7-9 with TRBJ2-6; D gene uncertain. CDR1 is SEHNR and CDR2 is FQNEAQ in the germline V gene (reference sequence). CDR3 length: 14 amino acids. V was shortened by 4 bases and J by 2 bases, with 6 bases between the two germline ends. CDR3 loop: CASSSAAGANVLTF. For the CDR3, the DNA is TGTGCCAGCAGCTCTGCAGCTGGGGCCAACGTCCTGACTTTC.

The genes are TRBV11-3 and TRBJ2-2, with TRBD2 matching 7 bases. The CDR3 consists of 15 residues. The V segment lost 4 bases and the J segment 5 bases; nucleotides outside the gene matches: 7. CDR1 is SGHNT, CDR2 YENEEA, per germline. The CDR3 bases are TGTGCCAGCAGCTATGCTGGGAGGGATACCGGGGAGCTGTTTTTT. Residues: CASSYAGRDTGELFF.